Presented here are 31 T cell receptor beta chains from one specimen sequenced in a study of cytomegalovirus exposure and HLA in healthy donors. PCR primers comprised 60 Vbeta and 13 Jbeta primers. The method was immunoSEQ multiplex PCR; TCRdb's version includes in-frame clones alone and lacks a portion of them. The sample has about 150,000 clones, nearly 80% seen once. Sequencing was done on a sample of PBMCs. The receptors originated from a woman between 40 and 55 years old in good health and CMV-seronegative.

The sample holds a few counts of this clone. This rearrangement joins TRBV2 to TRBJ2-1; 11 nucleotides agree with TRBD2. CDR1 is SNHLY and CDR2 is FYNNEI in the germline V gene. The CDR3 runs 14 residues. The junction had 7 bases not matched to a gene; V was cut back by 6 bases and J by 9 bases. The DNA for the CDR3 is TGTGCCAGCAGCTGGGAGACTAGCGGGGTTGAGCAGTTCTTC. Amino acid sequence: CASSWETSGVEQFF.

The CDR3 here is CASSQPGGSGAYEQYF. The CDR3 region has the DNA TGCGCCAGCAGCCAACCGGGGGGCAGTGGGGCCTACGAGCAGTACTTC. The chain combines TRBV4-1 with TRBJ2-7, with a weak D call TRBD2 (7 bases). This CDR3 spans 16 amino acids. Germline-derived CDR1 and CDR2 are MGHRA and YSYEKL. V lost 2 bases and J lost 2, with 16 bases in between.

The J gene is TRBJ2-7, the V gene TRBV27, with TRBD1 matching over 8 bases. The V segment lost 7 bases and the J segment 6 bases; nucleotides outside the gene matches: 32. This CDR3 comprises 21 residues. Germline CDR1 is MNHEY and CDR2 is SMNVEV (reference sequence). The CDR3 sequence: CASTRVGWRAGGRGPRREQYF. The CDR3 nucleotides are TGTGCCAGCACTCGGGTGGGGTGGAGGGCAGGGGGCAGGGGGCCTCGGCGCGAGCAGTACTTC.

The gene calls are TRBV15 and TRBJ1-2; 11 bases fit TRBD1. V trimming: 0 bases; J trimming: 2 bases; junction bases outside the gene matches: 11. Germline V CDR1 and CDR2: LNHNV, YYDKDF (reference sequence). The CDR3 contains 19 residues. CDR3 region: CATSRDIPWDRGANYGYTF. In DNA, the CDR3 is TGTGCCACCAGCAGAGATATCCCATGGGACAGGGGGGCAAACTATGGCTACACCTTC. Full variable domain (rest looked up from reference TRBV15 and TRBJ1-2): DAMVIQNPRYQVTQFGKPVTLSCSQTLNHNVMYWYQQKSSQAPKLLFHYYDKDFNNEADTPDNFQSRRPNTSFCFLDIRSPGLGDTAMYLCATSRDIPWDRGANYGYTFGSGTRLTVV.

This chain joins TRBV25-1 and TRBJ1-2, with TRBD1 matching 8 bases. The V segment lost 6 bases and the J segment 7 bases; nucleotides outside the gene matches: 7. The CDR3 sequence is 13 residues long. Looked up from germline, CDR1 is MGHDK and CDR2 is SYGVNS. In nucleotides, the CDR3 is TGTGCCAGCAGCTTTGACAGGGGCGGTGGCTACACCTTC. Translation gives CASSFDRGGGYTF.

The chain uses TRBV9 and TRBJ1-6; TRBD1 matches at 9 bases. V trimming: 3 bases; J trimming: 6 bases; junction bases outside the gene matches: 1. This CDR3 is built from 14 residues. The germline CDR1 and CDR2 sequences are SGDLS and YYNGEE. The chain's CDR3 is CASSDRGPNSPLHF. In nucleotides, the CDR3 is TGTGCCAGCAGCGACAGGGGGCCTAATTCACCCCTCCACTTT.

The chain joins TRBV28 to TRBJ1-1; 7 bases align to TRBD1. V dropped 6 bases and J dropped 0; count of bases not matched to a gene: 4. Germline lookup yields CDR1 MDHEN and CDR2 SYDVKM. There are 14 residues in the CDR3. CDR3 amino acids: CASSPTGLNTEAFF. The DNA of the CDR3 is TGTGCCAGCAGCCCGACAGGGCTGAACACTGAAGCTTTCTTT.

This clone was seen repeatedly, ten times or more. The V call is TRBV4-1, the J call TRBJ1-2; the D is unclear. Trimming took 4 bases from V and 2 from J, leaving 11 bases between them. Per the germline V gene, CDR1 is MGHRA and CDR2 is YSYEKL. The CDR3 covers 14 residues. CDR3 region: CASSLRETNYGYTF. The CDR3, as DNA: TGCGCCAGCAGCCTTCGGGAAACCAACTATGGCTACACCTTC.

The rearrangement links TRBV6-1 to TRBJ1-4; D unclear. The length of the CDR3 is 15 residues. Germline V gives CDR1 MNHNS, CDR2 SASEGT. Trimming shortened V by 6 bases and J by 0 bases, and 11 bases separated the two germline ends. CDR3 bases: TGTGCCAGCAGCCCGCGGGTTTCAACTAATGAAAAACTGTTTTTT. Amino acid sequence: CASSPRVSTNEKLFF.

The genes are TRBV6-1 and TRBJ1-1; tentative D call: TRBD1 (6 bases). Germline lookup yields CDR1 MNHNS and CDR2 SASEGT. CDR3 length: 14 residues. The V gene lost 2 bases and the J gene lost 1 base, with 8 bases spanning the gap. As DNA, the CDR3 is TGTGCCAGCAGTGAACAGGGGACGAACACTGAAGCTTTCTTT. It codes for CASSEQGTNTEAFF.

The chain links TRBV7-9 to TRBJ2-2; 9 positions agree with TRBD1. The CDR3 spans 16 residues. Unmatched junction bases numbered 13, after V lost 8 bases and J lost 6 bases. The germline gives CDR1 SEHNR, CDR2 FQNEAQ (reference sequence). The CDR3 DNA follows: TGTGCCAGCTATATTCCGGGACAGGGTGTGTCCGGGGAGCTGTTTTTT. Its translation: CASYIPGQGVSGELFF. The full variable domain, completed using reference TRBV7-9 and TRBJ2-2, is DTGVSQNPRHKITKRGQNVTFRCDPISEHNRLYWYRQTLGQGPEFLTYFQNEAQLEKSRLLSDRFSAERPKGSFSTLEIQRTEQGDSAMYLCASYIPGQGVSGELFFGEGSRLTVL.

This clone appeared a few times. The V call is TRBV4-2, the J call TRBJ2-3, with 9 bases fitting TRBD2. This CDR3 contains 18 residues. V lost 2 bases and J lost 4; bases outside the gene matches: 13. Per the germline V gene, CDR1 is LGHNA and CDR2 is YNFKEQ. The CDR3 DNA reads as TGTGCCAGCAGCCAAACTACGGGGGGCGGGGGGGCCCCAGATACGCAGTATTTT. Amino acids: CASSQTTGGGGAPDTQYF.

V is TRBV6-1 and J is TRBJ1-2; no definite D call. Trimming removed 7 bases from V and 1 base from J, with 10 bases in between. Germline CDR1 and CDR2: MNHNS and SASEGT. There are 13 residues in the CDR3. CDR3 protein: CASIPSFNYGYTF. The CDR3 nucleotides are TGTGCCAGCATACCCAGTTTTAACTATGGCTACACCTTC.

The chain couples TRBV2 to TRBJ2-1; D remains ambiguous. Germline lookup yields CDR1 SNHLY and CDR2 FYNNEI. The germline V and J ends were trimmed by 3 bases and 8 bases, with 17 bases remaining between them. This CDR3 has 15 residues. The CDR3 nucleotides read TGTGCCAGCAGTGATTACTCTTCCACCCGGGATGAGCAGTTCTTC. Translating gives CASSDYSSTRDEQFF.

Concerning this clone itself: Sequence at one end of the junction differs from germline and may be a read error. This chain connects TRBV19 to TRBJ2-6, with D maybe TRBD1 (6 bases). This CDR3 is built from 13 residues. The germline V gene encodes CDR1 LNHDA and CDR2 SQIVND (reference sequence). The CDR3 sequence is CAGRQVGANVLTF. In nucleotides, the CDR3 is TGTGCCGGTAGACAGGTTGGGGCCAACGTCCTGACTTTC.

The chain recombines TRBV5-8 with TRBJ2-5; D unclear. The assigned J gene may be wrong: the sequence end matches TRBJ2-7 better. This CDR3 region has 13 residues. CDR1 and CDR2 (germline): SGHTS, YDEGEE. CDR3 amino acids: CASSLLSYYEQYF. The CDR3 nucleotides are TGTGCCAGCAGCTTGCTTTCCTACTACGAGCAGTACTTC.

The CDR3 protein is CASSLGDRGSNSPLHF. The CDR3 bases are TGTGCCAGCAGCTTAGGGGACAGGGGAAGCAATTCACCCCTCCACTTT. This chain uses TRBV7-9 with TRBJ1-6; 10 nucleotides line up with TRBD1. CDR3 length equals 16 residues. Germline loops: CDR1 SEHNR, CDR2 FQNEAQ (reference sequence). Trimming removed 1 base from V and 7 bases from J; junction bases left unmatched: 4.

The chain is built from TRBV5-1 and TRBJ2-5; TRBD1 agrees at 10 bases. The CDR3 spans 15 residues. J gave up 5 bases and V 4 bases, and 8 bases lay outside the gene matches. Germline assignment: CDR1 SGHRS and CDR2 YFSETQ. CDR3 DNA: TGCGCCAGCAGCGGGACAGGGGCGGCTAGGGAGACCCAGTACTTC. Its translation: CASSGTGAARETQYF.

The chain links TRBV7-9 to TRBJ2-7; D may be TRBD2 (6 bases). From germline, CDR1 is SEHNR and CDR2 FQNEAQ (reference sequence). The CDR3 is 16 amino acids. Trimming removed 1 base at V and 6 bases at J, with 19 bases between. The CDR3 bases are TGTGCCAGCAGCTTAGGTTTTCGGGGGAAGCCATGCGAGCAGTACTTC. Its translation is CASSLGFRGKPCEQYF.

J is TRBJ2-3 and V is TRBV5-1; TRBD2 matches at 9 bases. V dropped 7 bases and J dropped 4; count of bases not matched to a gene: 16. The CDR3 is 17 amino acids. The germline CDR1 and CDR2 sequences are SGHRS and YFSETQ. The CDR3 sequence: CASLPPPGSGGADTQYF. CDR3 DNA: TGCGCCAGCCTTCCCCCCCCAGGTAGCGGGGGCGCAGATACGCAGTATTTT.

The CDR3 DNA reads TGTGCCAGCAGGGGGGGGGCAGGGGATACCTATGGCTACACCTTC. Its translation is CASRGGAGDTYGYTF. The chain employs TRBV2 and TRBJ1-2; possible D gene TRBD1, 6 bases. This CDR3 region has 15 residues. Germline V lookup: CDR1 SNHLY, CDR2 FYNNEI. Trimming removed 6 bases from V and 4 bases from J, with 18 bases in between.

This clone was found once. This rearrangement joins TRBV7-2 to TRBJ1-5; possible D gene TRBD1, 6 bases. V was shortened by 5 bases and J by 0 bases, with 14 bases between the two germline ends. This CDR3 has 16 amino acids. Per the germline V gene, CDR1 is SGHTA and CDR2 is FQGNSA. The CDR3 DNA reads as TGTGCCAGCAGCCCAGTTTACAGGGATAGCAATCAGCCCCAGCATTTT. Amino acid sequence: CASSPVYRDSNQPQHF.

The chain uses TRBV6-5 and TRBJ1-2; 7 positions match TRBD1. Germline V CDR1 and CDR2: MNHEY, SVGAGI. This CDR3 has 12 amino acids. The V and J ends lost 5 bases and 6 bases, in that order; junction bases with no gene match: 3. The CDR3 spells CASSPTGDGYTF. The CDR3 region has the DNA TGTGCCAGCAGTCCTACAGGGGATGGCTACACCTTC.

The CDR3: CASSPLLGDSSSNYGYTF. Written as DNA, the CDR3 is TGTGCCAGCAGCCCCCTTCTCGGTGACTCGTCCAGTAACTATGGCTACACCTTC. This chain joins TRBV7-8 and TRBJ1-2; no definite D call. Germline loops: CDR1 SGHVS, CDR2 FQNEAQ. V lost 5 bases and J 1 base, leaving 23 bases between the germline ends. CDR3 size: 18 residues.

This chain links TRBV19 with TRBJ1-6, with 7 positions matching TRBD1. The germline V gene encodes CDR1 LNHDA and CDR2 SQIVND (reference sequence). The trim removed 4 bases at V and 7 bases at J, leaving 10 bases unmatched. The CDR3 is 16 amino acids. CDR3 region: CASSTRTGGNNSPLHF. In DNA form, the CDR3 reads TGTGCCAGTAGTACTCGGACAGGAGGAAACAATTCACCCCTCCACTTT.

The gene calls are TRBV6-5 and TRBJ2-3, with TRBD2 identical over 9 bases. The germline CDR1 and CDR2 sequences are MNHEY and SVGAGI. The CDR3 contains 14 residues. The trim removed 7 bases at V and 1 base at J, leaving 3 bases unmatched. This chain's CDR3 is CASKLAGGTDTQYF. The CDR3 bases are TGTGCCAGCAAATTAGCGGGGGGCACAGATACGCAGTATTTT.

The chain has TRBV7-9 and TRBJ2-5; TRBD1 matches 7 bases. In germline, CDR1 is SEHNR, CDR2 FQNEAQ (reference sequence). The CDR3 runs to 15 residues. V shed 2 bases and J 2 bases; nucleotides not matched to a gene: 5. The CDR3 reads CASSLTTGWQETQYF. CDR3 DNA: TGTGCCAGCAGCTTAACGACAGGGTGGCAAGAGACCCAGTACTTC.

This clone showed up just once. The rearrangement joins TRBV5-4 to TRBJ2-3, with 9 bases matching TRBD2. V shed 4 bases and J 0 bases; nucleotides not matched to a gene: 3. The germline V gene encodes CDR1 SGHNT and CDR2 YYREEE (reference sequence). This CDR3 is 15 amino acids long. The CDR3 sequence is CASSRAGGSTDTQYF. CDR3 DNA sequence: TGTGCCAGCAGCCGAGCGGGAGGAAGCACAGATACGCAGTATTTT.

The V and J genes are TRBV6-1 and TRBJ2-1, with D perhaps matching TRBD1 (6 bases). Germline CDR1 and CDR2: MNHNS and SASEGT. Trimming removed 3 bases from V and 4 bases from J, with 13 bases in between. The CDR3 spans 15 residues. The CDR3 DNA follows: TGTGCCAGCAGTGAGGACAGATACCCTTACAATGAGCAGTTCTTC. This gives the protein CASSEDRYPYNEQFF.

Of note for this clone: Other DNA sequences of this sample code for an identical CDR3. V and J are TRBV7-2 and TRBJ2-1; 7 bases align to TRBD1. V trimming: 4 bases; J trimming: 0 bases; junction bases outside the gene matches: 9. Germline lookup yields CDR1 SGHTA and CDR2 FQGNSA. The CDR3 is 17 amino acids. CDR3: CASSSIYRGSSYNEQFF. CDR3 DNA: TGTGCCAGCAGCTCCATTTACAGGGGAAGCTCCTACAATGAGCAGTTCTTC.

The V and J genes are TRBV6-5 and TRBJ2-1; the D is unclear. CDR1 is MNHEY, CDR2 SVGAGI, per germline. The CDR3 runs 13 residues. Between the trimmed V and J ends, which lost 5 bases and 2 bases, there was a span of 7 bases. The DNA for the CDR3 is TGTGCCAGCAGTCGACAAACCTACAATGAGCAGTTCTTC. It translates to CASSRQTYNEQFF.